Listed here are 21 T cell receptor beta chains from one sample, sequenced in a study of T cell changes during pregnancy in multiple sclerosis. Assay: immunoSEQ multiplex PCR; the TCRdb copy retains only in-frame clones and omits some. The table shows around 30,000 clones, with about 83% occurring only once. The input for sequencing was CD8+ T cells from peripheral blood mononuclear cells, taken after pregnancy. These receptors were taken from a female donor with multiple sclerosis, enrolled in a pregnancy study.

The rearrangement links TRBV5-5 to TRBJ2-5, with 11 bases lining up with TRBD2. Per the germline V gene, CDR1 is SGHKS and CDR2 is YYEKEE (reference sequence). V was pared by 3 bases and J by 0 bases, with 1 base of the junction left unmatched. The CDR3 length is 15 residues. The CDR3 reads CASSWTSGYQETQYF. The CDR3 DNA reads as TGTGCCAGCAGCTGGACTAGCGGGTACCAAGAGACCCAGTACTTC. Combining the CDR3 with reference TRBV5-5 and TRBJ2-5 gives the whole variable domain DAGVTQSPTHLIKTRGQQVTLRCSPISGHKSVSWYQQVLGQGPQFIFQYYEKEERGRGNFPDRFSARQFPNYSSELNVNALLLGDSALYLCASSWTSGYQETQYFGPGTRLLVL.

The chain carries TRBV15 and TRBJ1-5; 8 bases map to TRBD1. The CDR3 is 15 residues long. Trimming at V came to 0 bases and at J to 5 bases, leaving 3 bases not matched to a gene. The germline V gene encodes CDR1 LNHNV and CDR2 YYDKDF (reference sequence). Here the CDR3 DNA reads TGTGCCACCAGCAGAGATTTACAGGGGGATCAGCCCCAGCATTTT. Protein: CATSRDLQGDQPQHF.

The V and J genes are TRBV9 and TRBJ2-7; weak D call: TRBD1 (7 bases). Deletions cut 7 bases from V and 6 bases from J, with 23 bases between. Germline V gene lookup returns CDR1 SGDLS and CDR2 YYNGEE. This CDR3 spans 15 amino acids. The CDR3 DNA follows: TGTGCCAGCTCTATAAGGGGGGACAGAGCGCCCGAGCAGTACTTC. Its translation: CASSIRGDRAPEQYF.

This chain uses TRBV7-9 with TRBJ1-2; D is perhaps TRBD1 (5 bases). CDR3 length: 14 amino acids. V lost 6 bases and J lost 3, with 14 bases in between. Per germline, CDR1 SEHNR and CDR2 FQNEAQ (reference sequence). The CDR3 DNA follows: TGTGCCAGCAGTTTAACCGACAGCTACTATGGCTACACCTTC. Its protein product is CASSLTDSYYGYTF.

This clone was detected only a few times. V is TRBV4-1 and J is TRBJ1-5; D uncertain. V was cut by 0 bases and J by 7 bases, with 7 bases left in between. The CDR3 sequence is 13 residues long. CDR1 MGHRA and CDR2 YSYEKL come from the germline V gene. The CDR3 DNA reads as TGCGCCAGCAGCCAAGACGCGGAACAGCCCCAGCATTTT. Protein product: CASSQDAEQPQHF.

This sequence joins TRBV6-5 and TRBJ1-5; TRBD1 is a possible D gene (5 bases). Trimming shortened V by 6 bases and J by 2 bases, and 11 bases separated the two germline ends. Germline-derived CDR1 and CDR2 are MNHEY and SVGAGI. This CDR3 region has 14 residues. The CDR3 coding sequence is TGTGCCAGCAGACGGGGGGAAGGCAATCAGCCCCAGCATTTT. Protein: CASRRGEGNQPQHF.

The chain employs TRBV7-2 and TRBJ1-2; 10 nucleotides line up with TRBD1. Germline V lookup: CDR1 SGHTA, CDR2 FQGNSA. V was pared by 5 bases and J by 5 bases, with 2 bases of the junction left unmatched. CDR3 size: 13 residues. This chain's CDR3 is CASSMDRGYGYTF. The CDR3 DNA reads TGTGCCAGCAGCATGGACAGGGGGTATGGCTACACCTTC. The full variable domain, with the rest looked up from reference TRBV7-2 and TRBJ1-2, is GAGVSQSPSNKVTEKGKDVELRCDPISGHTALYWYRQSLGQGLEFLIYFQGNSAPDKSGLPSDRFSAERTGGSVSTLTIQRTQQEDSAVYLCASSMDRGYGYTFGSGTRLTVV.

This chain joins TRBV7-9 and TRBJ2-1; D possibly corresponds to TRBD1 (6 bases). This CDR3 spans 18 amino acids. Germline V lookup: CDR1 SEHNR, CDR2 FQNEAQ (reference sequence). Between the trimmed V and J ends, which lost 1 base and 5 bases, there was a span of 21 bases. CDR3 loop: CASSLEGVEVILDNEQFF. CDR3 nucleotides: TGTGCCAGCAGCTTAGAGGGGGTCGAGGTTATCCTAGACAATGAGCAGTTCTTC.

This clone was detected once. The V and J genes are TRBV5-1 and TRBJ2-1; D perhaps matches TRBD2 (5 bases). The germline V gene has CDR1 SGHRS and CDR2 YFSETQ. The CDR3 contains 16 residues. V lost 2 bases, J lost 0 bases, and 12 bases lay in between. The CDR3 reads CASSLPQRYSYNEQFF. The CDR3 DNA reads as TGCGCCAGCAGCTTACCCCAGCGGTACTCCTACAATGAGCAGTTCTTC.

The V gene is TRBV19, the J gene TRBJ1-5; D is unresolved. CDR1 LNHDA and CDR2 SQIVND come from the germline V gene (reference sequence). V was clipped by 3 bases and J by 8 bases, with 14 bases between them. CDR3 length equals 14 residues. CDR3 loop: CASSMDSEAKPQHF. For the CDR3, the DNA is TGTGCCAGTAGTATGGACTCGGAGGCCAAGCCCCAGCATTTT.

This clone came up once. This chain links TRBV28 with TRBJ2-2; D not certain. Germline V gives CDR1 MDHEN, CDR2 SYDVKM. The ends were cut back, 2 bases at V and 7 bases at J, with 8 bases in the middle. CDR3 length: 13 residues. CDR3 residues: CASSLRGDGELFF. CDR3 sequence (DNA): TGTGCCAGCAGTTTAAGAGGAGACGGGGAGCTGTTTTTT.

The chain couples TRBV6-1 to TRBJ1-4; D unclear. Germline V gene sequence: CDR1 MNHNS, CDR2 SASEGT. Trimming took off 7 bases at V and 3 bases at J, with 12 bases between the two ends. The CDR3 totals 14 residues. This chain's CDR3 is CASTVLAANEKLFF. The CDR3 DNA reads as TGTGCCAGCACGGTCCTCGCGGCTAATGAAAAACTGTTTTTT.

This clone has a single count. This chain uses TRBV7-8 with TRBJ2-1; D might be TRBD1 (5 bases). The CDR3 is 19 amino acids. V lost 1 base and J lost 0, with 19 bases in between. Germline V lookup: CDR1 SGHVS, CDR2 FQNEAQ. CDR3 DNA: TGTGCCAGCAGCTTAGATTGGATCAGACAGAAGTCCTCCTACAATGAGCAGTTCTTC. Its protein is CASSLDWIRQKSSYNEQFF.

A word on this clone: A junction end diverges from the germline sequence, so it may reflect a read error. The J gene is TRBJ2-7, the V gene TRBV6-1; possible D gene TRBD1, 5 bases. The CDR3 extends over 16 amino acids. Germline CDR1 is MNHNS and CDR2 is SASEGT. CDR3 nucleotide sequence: TGTGCCATCAGTGAGTCGTTGGGCAGGGTAACCCACGAGCAGTACTTC. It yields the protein CAISESLGRVTHEQYF.

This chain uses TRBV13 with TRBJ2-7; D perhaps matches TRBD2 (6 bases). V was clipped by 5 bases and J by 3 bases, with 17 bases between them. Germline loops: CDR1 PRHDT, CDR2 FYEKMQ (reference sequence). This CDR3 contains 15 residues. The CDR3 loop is CASSGGPVPFYEQYF. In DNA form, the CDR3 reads TGTGCCAGCAGCGGAGGGCCAGTGCCGTTCTACGAGCAGTACTTC. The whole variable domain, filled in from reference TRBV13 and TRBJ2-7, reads AAGVIQSPRHLIKEKRETATLKCYPIPRHDTVYWYQQGPGQDPQFLISFYEKMQSDKGSIPDRFSAQQFSDYHSELNMSSLELGDSALYFCASSGGPVPFYEQYFGPGTRLTVT.

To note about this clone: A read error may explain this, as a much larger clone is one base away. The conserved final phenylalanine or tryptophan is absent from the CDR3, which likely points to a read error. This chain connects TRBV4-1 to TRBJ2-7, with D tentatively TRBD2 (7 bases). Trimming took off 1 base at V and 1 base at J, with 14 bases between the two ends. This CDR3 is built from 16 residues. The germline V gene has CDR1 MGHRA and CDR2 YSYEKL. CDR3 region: CASSQVLRGPSYEQYL. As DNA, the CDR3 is TGCGCCAGCAGCCAAGTCTTGCGGGGGCCATCCTACGAGCAGTACCTC.

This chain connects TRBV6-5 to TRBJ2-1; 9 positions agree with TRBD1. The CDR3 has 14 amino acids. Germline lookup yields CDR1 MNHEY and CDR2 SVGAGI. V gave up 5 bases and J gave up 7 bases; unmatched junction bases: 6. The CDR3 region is CASSLGQGRNEQFF. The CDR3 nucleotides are TGTGCCAGCAGTCTCGGACAGGGGCGGAATGAGCAGTTCTTC.

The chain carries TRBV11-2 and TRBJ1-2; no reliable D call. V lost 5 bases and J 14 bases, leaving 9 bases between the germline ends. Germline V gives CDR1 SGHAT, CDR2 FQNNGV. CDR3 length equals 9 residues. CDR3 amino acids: CASSPPPTF. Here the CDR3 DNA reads TGTGCCAGCAGCCCCCCCCCGACCTTC.

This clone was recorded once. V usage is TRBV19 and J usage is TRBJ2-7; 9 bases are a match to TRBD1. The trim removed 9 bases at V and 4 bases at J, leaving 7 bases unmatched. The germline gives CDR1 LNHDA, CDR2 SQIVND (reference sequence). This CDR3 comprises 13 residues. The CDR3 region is CASSATGGYEQYF. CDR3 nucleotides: TGTGCCAGCTCCGCGACAGGGGGATACGAGCAGTACTTC.

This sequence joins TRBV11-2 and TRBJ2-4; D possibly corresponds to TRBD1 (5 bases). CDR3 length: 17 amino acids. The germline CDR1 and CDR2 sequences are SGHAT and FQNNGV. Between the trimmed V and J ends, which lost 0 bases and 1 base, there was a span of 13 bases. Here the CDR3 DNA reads TGTGCCAGCAGCTTAGATGGGGCCCCGAGGGCCAAAAACATTCAGTACTTC. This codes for CASSLDGAPRAKNIQYF.

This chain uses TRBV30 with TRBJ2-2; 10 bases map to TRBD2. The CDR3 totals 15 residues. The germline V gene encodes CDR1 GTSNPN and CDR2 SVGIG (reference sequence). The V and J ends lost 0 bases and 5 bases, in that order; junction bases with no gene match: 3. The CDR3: CAWSVKGLATGELFF. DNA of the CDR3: TGTGCCTGGAGTGTAAAGGGACTAGCGACCGGGGAGCTGTTTTTT.